This T cell receptor beta chain was identified in a study of T cell responses to AZD1222 COVID-19 vaccine (dated by TCRdb to the early 2020s). Looking at the study overall: A total of 233 trial participants underwent TCR sequencing, of whom 207 had received two doses of AZD1222 and 26 had received two doses of the MenACWY control vaccine. Enrollment into the trials was organized by age into subgroups of 18-55, 56-69 and 70-plus years, and those subgroups contained roughly 150, 30 and 60 TCR-sequenced participants, respectively.

General conclusions and limits of the study: No day 14 peak-response samples were available, so repertoires were characterized only after the peak T cell response. In the small 56-69-year group, the increase in depth fell short of significance, most likely because of low power. After two AZD1222 doses, spike-specific TCR breadth and depth were significantly higher than at day 0 and than in MenACWY recipients. Reportedly, almost half of the unique spike-specific TCRs recognized epitopes lying outside the regions that are mutated in the B.1.351 and B.1.1.7 variants. The vaccine-associated CD4 TCRs covered the entire spike protein, and the dominant responses fell in regions 160-218 and 743-854. Participants were mostly white British, with more females than males. The authors suggested clonal diversity may have been underestimated. Conclusions about previously exposed vaccinees were limited because only 5 or 6 AZD1222 recipients were SARS-CoV-2 seropositive at baseline.

Comments on this clone: Its antigen is unknown. Base qualities are not at hand, and no much larger clone is one base apart.

This specimen's time point label, per the study, means: about 28 days (+/-7) after the second vaccine dose. AZD1222 recipients whose second dose came at about 4 weeks and those whose second dose came at about 12 weeks were combined into one group, since spike-specific TCR depth and breadth did not differ between the two schedules. Vaccinee samples were obtained from the UK trials COV001 and COV002, which included a single-blind randomized controlled phase 2/3 trial of AZD1222 (ChAdOx1 nCoV-19) in healthy adults. For TCRbeta chain sequencing, PBMC samples from trial participants were taken at day 0 and at day 28 after the second dose. The CDR3 regions of human TCRbeta chains were analyzed by immunosequencing. Under the source paper's analysis protocol: Repertoire TCRs were matched against a reference library of SARS-CoV-2-specific TCRs generated with the MIRA antigen-specificity platform. Breadth was defined as the fraction of unique TCRs that were SARS-CoV-2-associated. Depth was defined as the fraction of total T cells that were SARS-CoV-2-associated. Using the MIRA data, every spike-specific TCR was mapped to the spike region that the TCR reacted to and assigned to either a CD4 or a CD8 class. Log10-transformed breadth and depth values were compared by one-way ANOVA with Sidak's multiple comparisons tests. Not all clones reach the TCRdb copy of this immuneACCESS table, which keeps in-frame sequences only. Checked studies attribute under half of the gap to unresolved V genes and leave the rest unexplained. Clonal size and the V and J genes are those of that table, whereas D and trimming came from the DNA. Here the sample has approximately 140,000 clones; 90% occur a single time. About 3.3% of the sample is taken by the ten largest.

The origin of this receptor is an adult who received the AZD1222 COVID-19 vaccine. The sample consisted of peripheral blood, taken 28 days after the second AZD1222 dose.

Read as DNA, the sequence is TGTGCCAGCAGCCAGACGGTTTTCTCTGGAAACACCATATATTTT. Translated, it gives CASSQTVFSGNTIYF. The rearranged segments are TRBV5-5 and TRBJ1-3; the D gene remains uncertain. V sheds 4 bases and J sheds 0 bases, leaving 11 bases between their ends. The CDR3, from cysteine to phenylalanine, totals 15 residues. Only the CDR3 region is kept as DNA, spanning 45 bases read in frame from base 1. From the germline V gene (reference sequence), CDR1 is SGHKS and CDR2 is YYEKEE.